What follows are 30 T cell receptor beta chains derived from one specimen sequenced in a study of graft-versus-host responses after intestinal transplantation. The table came from immunoSEQ multiplex PCR; TCRdb's copy has only in-frame clones and leaves some out. The sample comprises tens of thousands of clones, approximately 92% of which are singletons, and over 40% rests with the top ten. Sample: PBMCs, taken about 37 weeks after intestinal transplant. Receptor source: a human patient who received an intestinal transplant, so some T cells may come from the graft donor.

This chain connects TRBV15 to TRBJ2-3; either TRBD1 or TRBD2 may fit D (6 bases each). Trimming cost V 0 bases and J 3 bases, with 19 bases left between them. This CDR3 has 18 amino acids. Germline values: CDR1 LNHNV, CDR2 YYDKDF (reference sequence). The CDR3 region is CATSRDLGGTYNTDTQYF. The DNA of the CDR3 is TGTGCCACCAGCAGAGATTTGGGCGGGACATATAATACAGATACGCAGTATTTT.

The chain recombines TRBV30 with TRBJ2-7; D is ambiguous. This CDR3 is built from 14 residues. Trimming removed 0 bases at V and 5 bases at J, with 14 bases between. Germline lookup yields CDR1 GTSNPN and CDR2 SVGIG (reference sequence). The CDR3 DNA follows: TGTGCCTGGAGTGTAAGAGGTGCCCGTGACGAGCAGTACTTC. It is translated as CAWSVRGARDEQYF.

The genes are TRBV2 and TRBJ2-1, with D unresolved. Germline CDR1 SNHLY, CDR2 FYNNEI. V lost 7 bases and J 0 bases, leaving 7 bases between the germline ends. The CDR3 totals 13 residues. The CDR3 reads CASMGSSYNEQFF. For the CDR3, the DNA is TGTGCCAGCATGGGTAGCTCCTACAATGAGCAGTTCTTC.

The J gene is TRBJ1-1, the V gene TRBV18; maybe TRBD1 (5 bases). CDR1 and CDR2 (germline): KGHSH, LQKENI. The ends were cut back, 2 bases at V and 1 base at J, with 11 bases in the middle. The CDR3 sequence is 15 residues long. The CDR3 DNA sequence: TGTGCCAGCTCACCAATCGGGGGAAAGAACACTGAAGCTTTCTTT. Protein sequence: CASSPIGGKNTEAFF.

V and J are TRBV27 and TRBJ2-1; 8 nucleotides match TRBD1. Germline CDR1 MNHEY, CDR2 SMNVEV (reference sequence). The CDR3 sequence is 15 residues long. V shed 2 bases, J shed 4 bases, and the junction held 4 bases outside the gene matches. The CDR3, as DNA: TGTGCCAGCAGTTTAGGACAGGGAGAGTACAATGAGCAGTTCTTC. Amino acid sequence: CASSLGQGEYNEQFF.

This clone occurred a few times. The genes are TRBV6-6 and TRBJ2-7, with D possibly being TRBD1 (6 bases). The CDR3 is made up of 13 amino acids. Germline V CDR1 and CDR2: MNHNY, SVGAGI (reference sequence). Trimming removed 5 bases at V and 5 bases at J, with 13 bases between. This CDR3 is CASSKTGFDEQYF. Written as DNA, the CDR3 is TGTGCCAGCAGTAAAACAGGGTTCGACGAGCAGTACTTC.

The rearrangement joins TRBV6-4 to TRBJ2-2; D ambiguous. This CDR3 has 17 amino acids. CDR1 and CDR2 from the germline V gene are MRHNA and SNTAGT. V gave up 0 bases and J gave up 6 bases, with 17 bases separating them. The chain's CDR3 is CASSDSSIGIRAGELFF. The CDR3 DNA follows: TGTGCCAGCAGTGACTCGAGTATTGGTATTAGGGCCGGGGAGCTGTTTTTT.

The genes are TRBV10-1 and TRBJ1-1; D is undetermined. The germline V and J ends were trimmed by 3 bases and 8 bases, with 10 bases remaining between them. The CDR3 has 12 amino acids. CDR1 WNHNN and CDR2 SYGVQD come from the germline V gene (reference sequence). DNA of the CDR3: TGCGCCAGCAGTGACGCGAACATGGAAGCTTTCTTT. It translates to CASSDANMEAFF.

V usage is TRBV5-1 and J usage is TRBJ2-1; D gene uncertain. Trimming left V 6 bases short and J 7 bases short, with 14 bases between. There are 13 residues in the CDR3. The germline CDR1 and CDR2 sequences are SGHRS and YFSETQ. CDR3 DNA sequence: TGCGCCAGCAAGGGTAGTACGCAGAATGAGCAGTTCTTC. It is translated as CASKGSTQNEQFF.

V and J are TRBV19 and TRBJ2-5; the match to TRBD1 covers 9 bases. Judging by the DNA end, TRBJ2-7 fits better; the J call may be wrong. This CDR3 has 14 residues. Germline V CDR1 and CDR2: LNHDA, SQIVND (reference sequence). CDR3 sequence (DNA): TGTGCCAGTAAGCTGGGACAGGGCTCTTACGAGCAGTACTTC. It is translated as CASKLGQGSYEQYF.

The V gene is TRBV6-6, the J gene TRBJ2-5; D possibly uses TRBD1 or TRBD2 (7 bases each). The CDR3 is 13 amino acids. Trimming left V 6 bases short and J 5 bases short, with 13 bases between. CDR1 is MNHNY and CDR2 is SVGAGI in the germline V gene (reference sequence). This chain's CDR3 is CASSRGGLETQYF. The CDR3, as DNA: TGTGCCAGCAGCAGGGGGGGCCTGGAGACCCAGTACTTC.

The sample holds a few counts of this clone. The V call is TRBV27, the J call TRBJ2-2, with TRBD2 identical over 10 bases. After removal of 4 bases from V and 2 bases from J, the junction contained 4 bases not matched to a gene. CDR3 length: 16 amino acids. Germline loops: CDR1 MNHEY, CDR2 SMNVEV (reference sequence). CDR3 coding DNA: TGTGCCAGCAGTTCCTGGACTAGCGGCAACACCGGGGAGCTGTTTTTT. Its translation: CASSSWTSGNTGELFF.

V and J are TRBV7-7 and TRBJ2-7; weak D call: TRBD1 (6 bases). Germline V gene lookup returns CDR1 SSHAT and CDR2 FNYEAQ (reference sequence). The CDR3 spans 16 residues. V was shortened by 2 bases and J by 3 bases, with 17 bases between the two germline ends. The chain's CDR3 is CASSLTQGNKHYEQYF. The CDR3 bases are TGTGCCAGCAGCTTAACCCAGGGGAACAAACACTACGAGCAGTACTTC.

This chain links TRBV4-2 with TRBJ1-2; D not certain. V lost 0 bases to trimming and J lost 8 bases, with 13 bases between them. The CDR3 covers 14 residues. Germline values: CDR1 LGHNA, CDR2 YNFKEQ. The CDR3 here is CASSQDIRVGGYTF. The CDR3 DNA sequence: TGTGCCAGCAGCCAAGATATCCGGGTTGGAGGCTACACCTTC.

The sample holds a few counts of this clone. This chain connects TRBV5-5 to TRBJ2-7; 7 nucleotides align to TRBD1. CDR3 length: 14 residues. V was clipped by 0 bases and J by 2 bases; unmatched bases: 2. Looked up from germline, CDR1 is SGHKS and CDR2 is YYEKEE (reference sequence). The CDR3: CASSLVTGTYEQYF. The CDR3 DNA sequence: TGTGCCAGCAGCTTGGTGACAGGGACCTACGAGCAGTACTTC.

CDR3 loop: CASSLAGRKETQYF. The CDR3 bases are TGTGCCAGCAGCTTAGCCGGCCGAAAAGAGACCCAGTACTTC. This chain joins TRBV7-2 and TRBJ2-5; D gene ambiguous. From germline, CDR1 is SGHTA and CDR2 FQGNSA. CDR3 length equals 14 residues. V lost 0 bases and J lost 3, with 8 bases in between.

The J gene is TRBJ1-1, the V gene TRBV7-2, with TRBD1 as a possible D gene (6 bases). V was trimmed by 1 base and J by 1 base, leaving 10 bases between them. The CDR3 is 15 residues long. CDR1 SGHTA and CDR2 FQGNSA come from the germline V gene. The DNA for the CDR3 is TGTGCCAGCAGCTTAGTGGCCAGGGGGAACACTGAAGCTTTCTTT. It translates to CASSLVARGNTEAFF.

The chain combines TRBV2 with TRBJ2-5; TRBD2 is a possible D gene (7 bases). V gave up 3 bases and J gave up 7 bases, with 15 bases separating them. The germline gives CDR1 SNHLY, CDR2 FYNNEI. The CDR3 is made up of 14 amino acids. The CDR3 region has the DNA TGTGCCAGCAGTGACGAGCAGGGGAGGGTGACCCAGTACTTC. It specifies CASSDEQGRVTQYF.

The chain carries TRBV6-5 and TRBJ2-1, with D unresolved. This CDR3 contains 14 residues. The germline V and J ends were trimmed by 5 bases and 0 bases, with 8 bases remaining between them. Germline values: CDR1 MNHEY, CDR2 SVGAGI. CDR3 sequence (DNA): TGTGCCAGCAGTCTTAAGAGCTCCTACAATGAGCAGTTCTTC. Translation: CASSLKSSYNEQFF.

This chain links TRBV14 with TRBJ2-7, with D perhaps matching TRBD2 (5 bases). The CDR3 consists of 14 residues. Germline CDR1 and CDR2: SGHDN and FVKESK. V lost 8 bases and J 2 bases, leaving 16 bases between the germline ends. This CDR3 reads CASSHPGRPYEQYF. Here the CDR3 DNA reads TGTGCCAGCTCACACCCGGGAAGACCCTACGAGCAGTACTTC.

The chain combines TRBV30 with TRBJ1-1, with D perhaps matching TRBD1 (5 bases). Between the trimmed V and J ends, which lost 5 bases and 6 bases, there was a span of 25 bases. The CDR3 loop spans 16 amino acids. Germline V gene sequence: CDR1 GTSNPN, CDR2 SVGIG (reference sequence). The CDR3 DNA sequence: TGTGCCTGGGGAGCCGGCGGGGCAATCCTGGGGGCTGAAGCTTTCTTT. Translating it yields CAWGAGGAILGAEAFF.

The gene calls are TRBV28 and TRBJ1-6; a possible D gene is TRBD1 (5 bases). Between the trimmed V and J ends, which lost 5 bases and 3 bases, there was a span of 14 bases. CDR1 MDHEN and CDR2 SYDVKM come from the germline V gene. The CDR3 loop spans 16 amino acids. The DNA for the CDR3 is TGTGCCAGCAGTATTGGGGGGGGTGGCTATAATTCACCCCTCCACTTT. It specifies CASSIGGGGYNSPLHF.

The chain is built from TRBV4-1 and TRBJ1-3, with D possibly being TRBD1 (5 bases). Trimming cost V 1 base and J 0 bases, with 13 bases left between them. Germline CDR1 is MGHRA and CDR2 is YSYEKL. This CDR3 is 17 amino acids long. The CDR3 DNA is TGCGCCAGCAGCCAAGTACTGGGGGTCCTCTCTGGAAACACCATATATTTT. Amino acids: CASSQVLGVLSGNTIYF.

CDR3 sequence reads: CASSFGKQETQYF. CDR3 bases: TGTGCCAGCAGCTTCGGGAAGCAAGAGACCCAGTACTTC. This sequence joins TRBV5-4 and TRBJ2-5, with D possibly TRBD2 on 5 matching bases. Trimming stripped 2 bases from V and 2 bases from J, with 7 bases between. The CDR3 is 13 amino acids. CDR1 and CDR2 from the germline V gene are SGHNT and YYREEE (reference sequence). Variable domain in full (rest from reference TRBV5-4 and TRBJ2-5): ETGVTQSPTHLIKTRGQQVTLRCSSQSGHNTVSWYQQALGQGPQFIFQYYREEENGRGNFPPRFSGLQFPNYSSELNVNALELDDSALYLCASSFGKQETQYFGPGTRLLVL.

This rearrangement joins TRBV15 to TRBJ1-4, with a tentative D call TRBD1 (5 bases). Trimming cost V 10 bases and J 11 bases, with 20 bases left between them. The CDR3 consists of 13 residues. Germline assignment: CDR1 LNHNV and CDR2 YYDKDF (reference sequence). Written as DNA, the CDR3 is TGTGCCAGCGAGGGACTTAAGTCCGGGAAACTGTTTTTT. It codes for CASEGLKSGKLFF.

J is TRBJ2-2 and V is TRBV19; D possibly corresponds to TRBD1 (5 bases). CDR3 length equals 14 residues. Trimming took 5 bases from V and 6 from J, leaving 13 bases between them. Germline V gene sequence: CDR1 LNHDA, CDR2 SQIVND (reference sequence). CDR3 DNA: TGTGCCAGTAGTGAATCAGGGTGGGCCGGGGAGCTGTTTTTT. This sequence encodes CASSESGWAGELFF. The variable domain in full, with the rest retrieved from reference TRBV19 and TRBJ2-2, is DGGITQSPKYLFRKEGQNVTLSCEQNLNHDAMYWYRQDPGQGLRLIYYSQIVNDFQKGDIAEGYSVSREKKESFPLTVTSAQKNPTAFYLCASSESGWAGELFFGEGSRLTVL.

This rearrangement joins TRBV7-9 to TRBJ2-7; TRBD2 agrees at 11 bases. Trimming at V came to 4 bases and at J to 0 bases, leaving 2 bases not matched to a gene. This CDR3 region has 15 residues. Germline values: CDR1 SEHNR, CDR2 FQNEAQ (reference sequence). CDR3 bases: TGTGCCAGCAGCTCTAGCGGGAGGCTCTCCTACGAGCAGTACTTC. It specifies CASSSSGRLSYEQYF.

The chain has TRBV7-9 and TRBJ2-1; D ambiguous. Germline values: CDR1 SEHNR, CDR2 FQNEAQ (reference sequence). V was cut by 0 bases and J by 4 bases, with 4 bases left in between. The CDR3 contains 13 residues. The CDR3 nucleotides read TGTGCCAGCAGCTTAGCGTTATACAATGAGCAGTTCTTC. It yields the protein CASSLALYNEQFF.

This chain joins TRBV28 and TRBJ2-2, with D uncertain. The CDR3 has 15 residues. With 7 bases removed from V and 2 bases from J, the gap between germline ends came to 14 bases. Germline loops: CDR1 MDHEN, CDR2 SYDVKM. The CDR3 loop is CASTRKSGNTGELFF. CDR3 sequence (DNA): TGTGCCAGCACCCGGAAATCCGGAAACACCGGGGAGCTGTTTTTT.

The chain employs TRBV5-1 and TRBJ2-1; 7 nucleotides line up with TRBD2. Per the germline V gene, CDR1 is SGHRS and CDR2 is YFSETQ. J lost 8 bases, V lost 2 bases, and 10 bases had no gene match. The CDR3 has 15 residues. The CDR3 loop reads CASSLLGGGVDEQFF. As DNA, the CDR3 is TGCGCCAGCAGCTTACTTGGGGGAGGGGTCGATGAGCAGTTCTTC.